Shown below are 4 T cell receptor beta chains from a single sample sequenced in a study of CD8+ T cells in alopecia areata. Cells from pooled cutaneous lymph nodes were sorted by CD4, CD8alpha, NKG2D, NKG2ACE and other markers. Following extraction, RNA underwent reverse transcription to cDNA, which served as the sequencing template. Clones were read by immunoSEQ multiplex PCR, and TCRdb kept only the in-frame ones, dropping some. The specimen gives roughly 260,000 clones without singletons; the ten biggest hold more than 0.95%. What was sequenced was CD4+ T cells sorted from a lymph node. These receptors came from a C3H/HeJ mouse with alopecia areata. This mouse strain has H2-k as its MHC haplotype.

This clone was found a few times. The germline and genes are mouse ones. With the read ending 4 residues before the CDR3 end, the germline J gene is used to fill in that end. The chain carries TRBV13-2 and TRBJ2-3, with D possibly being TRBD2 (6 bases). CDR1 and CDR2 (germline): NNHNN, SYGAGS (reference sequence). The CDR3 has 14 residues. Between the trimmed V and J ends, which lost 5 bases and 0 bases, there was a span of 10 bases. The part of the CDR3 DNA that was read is TGTGCCAGCGGCGGACTGTTTAGTGCAGAA. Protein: CASGGLFSAE. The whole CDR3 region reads CASGGLFSAETLYF.

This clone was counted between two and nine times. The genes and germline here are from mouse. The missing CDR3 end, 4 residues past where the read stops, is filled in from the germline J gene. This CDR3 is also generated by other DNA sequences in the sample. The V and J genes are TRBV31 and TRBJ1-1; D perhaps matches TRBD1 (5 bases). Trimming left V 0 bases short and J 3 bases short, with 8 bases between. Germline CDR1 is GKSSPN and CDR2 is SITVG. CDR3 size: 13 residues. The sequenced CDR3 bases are TGTGCCTGGAGTCTGGGGGGAGACACA. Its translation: CAWSLGGDT. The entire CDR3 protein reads CAWSLGGDTEVFF.

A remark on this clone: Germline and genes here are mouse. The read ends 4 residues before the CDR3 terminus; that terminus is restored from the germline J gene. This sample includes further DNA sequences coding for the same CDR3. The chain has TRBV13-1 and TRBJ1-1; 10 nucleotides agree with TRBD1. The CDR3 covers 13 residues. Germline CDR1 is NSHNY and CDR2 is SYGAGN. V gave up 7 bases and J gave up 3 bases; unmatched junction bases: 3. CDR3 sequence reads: CASSGTGDTEVFF. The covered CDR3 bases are TGTGCCAGCTCCGGGACAGGGGACACA.

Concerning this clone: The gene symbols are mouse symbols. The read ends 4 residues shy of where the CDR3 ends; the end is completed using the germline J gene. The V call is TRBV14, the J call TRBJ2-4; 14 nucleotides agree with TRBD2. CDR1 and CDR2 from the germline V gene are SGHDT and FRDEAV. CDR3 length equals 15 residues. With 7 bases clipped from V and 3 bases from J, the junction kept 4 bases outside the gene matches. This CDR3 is CASGTGGAPQNTLYF. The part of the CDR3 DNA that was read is TGTGCCAGCGGGACTGGGGGGGCGCCGCAAAAC.